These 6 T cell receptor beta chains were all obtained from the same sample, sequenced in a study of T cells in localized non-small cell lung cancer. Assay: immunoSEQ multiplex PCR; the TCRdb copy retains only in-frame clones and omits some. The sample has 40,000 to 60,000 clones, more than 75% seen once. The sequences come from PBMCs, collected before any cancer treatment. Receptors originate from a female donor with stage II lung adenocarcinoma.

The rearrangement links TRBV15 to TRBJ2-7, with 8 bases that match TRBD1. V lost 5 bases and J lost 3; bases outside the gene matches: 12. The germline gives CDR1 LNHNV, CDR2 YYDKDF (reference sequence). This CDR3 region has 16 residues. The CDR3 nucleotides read TGTGCCACCAGCCAAGGACAGGGAATAAAGTACTACGAGCAGTACTTC. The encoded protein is CATSQGQGIKYYEQYF. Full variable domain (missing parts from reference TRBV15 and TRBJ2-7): DAMVIQNPRYQVTQFGKPVTLSCSQTLNHNVMYWYQQKSSQAPKLLFHYYDKDFNNEADTPDNFQSRRPNTSFCFLDIRSPGLGDTAMYLCATSQGQGIKYYEQYFGPGTRLTVT.

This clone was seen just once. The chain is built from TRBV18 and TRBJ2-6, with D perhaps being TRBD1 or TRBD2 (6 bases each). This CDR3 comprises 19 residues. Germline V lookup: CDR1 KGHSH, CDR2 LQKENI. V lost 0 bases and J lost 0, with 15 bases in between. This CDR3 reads CASSPPTGPGSSGANVLTF. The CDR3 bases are TGTGCCAGCTCACCACCGACAGGCCCCGGGAGCTCTGGGGCCAACGTCCTGACTTTC.

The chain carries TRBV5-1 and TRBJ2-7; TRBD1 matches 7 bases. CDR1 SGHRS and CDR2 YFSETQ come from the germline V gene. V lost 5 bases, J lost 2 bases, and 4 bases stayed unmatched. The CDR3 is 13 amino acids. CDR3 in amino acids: CASRPGTAYEQYF. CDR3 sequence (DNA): TGCGCCAGCAGGCCCGGGACAGCCTACGAGCAGTACTTC.

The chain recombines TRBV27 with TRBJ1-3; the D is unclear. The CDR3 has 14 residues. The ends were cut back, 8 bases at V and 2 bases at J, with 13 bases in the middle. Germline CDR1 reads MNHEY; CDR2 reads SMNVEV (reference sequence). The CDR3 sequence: CASRGGEPGNTIYF. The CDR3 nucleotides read TGTGCCAGCCGGGGTGGGGAACCTGGAAACACCATATATTTT.

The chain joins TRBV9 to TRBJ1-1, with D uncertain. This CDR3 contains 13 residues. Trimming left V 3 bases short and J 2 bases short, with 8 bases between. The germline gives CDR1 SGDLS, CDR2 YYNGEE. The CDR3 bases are TGTGCCAGCAGCGCCAACTCCAACACTGAAGCTTTCTTT. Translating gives CASSANSNTEAFF.

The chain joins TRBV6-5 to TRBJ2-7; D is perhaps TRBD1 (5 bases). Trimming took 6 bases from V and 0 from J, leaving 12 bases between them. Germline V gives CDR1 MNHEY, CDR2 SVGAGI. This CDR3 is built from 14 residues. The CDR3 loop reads CASSPGLSSYEQYF. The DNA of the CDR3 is TGTGCCAGCAGCCCAGGGCTATCCTCCTACGAGCAGTACTTC.